This T cell receptor (beta chain) was found in a study of blood T cell repertoires in COVID-19. Study details: Samples representing acute and convalescent COVID-19 were sourced from the United States, Italy and Spain.

In the authors' methods: Counts of nucleated cells, estimated from reference gene primer amplification, were obtained. Libraries were prepared by immunoSEQ multiplex PCR; TCRdb keeps only in-frame clonotypes and omits some of them. Clonal size and the V and J genes are those of that table, whereas D and trimming came from the DNA. The data contain approximately 260,000 clones, under 90% of them seen just once; the ten biggest clones take up roughly 8.6%. After removal of 5 bases from V and 11 bases from J, the junction contained 7 bases not matched to a gene. The V gene's germline CDR1 is SNHLY and CDR2 FYNNEI. The CDR3 is made up of 13 amino acids. The count of this clone is one.

The sequence was collected from a human donor in a cohort sampled during active COVID-19. Sequenced: peripheral blood. The chain links TRBV2 to TRBJ1-1, with 11 bases aligning to TRBD1. CDR3 sequence (DNA): TGTGCCAGCAGTACCGCGGGACAGGGGGGCGCTTTCTTT. It yields the protein CASSTAGQGGAFF.